Presented here are 13 T cell receptor beta chains from one specimen sequenced in a study of identical twins. One entry per CDR3 protein, called by TCRdb with MiXCR from the 5' RACE reads. The sample has 550,000 to 700,000 distinct CDR3 sequences, 9% to 10% seen once; the top ten hold 2.5% to 3%. In addition, the sample was reused for a study of yellow fever vaccine responses in identical twins.

The material sequenced was PBMCs. The receptor set was obtained from a woman between 18 and 30 years old in good health.

This clonotype appeared a few times. The chain has TRBV2 and TRBJ2-7, with a tentative D call TRBD1 (6 bases). CDR3 length: 12 residues. Trimming removed 10 bases at V and 6 bases at J, with 16 bases between. Germline CDR1 SNHLY, CDR2 FYNNEI. The CDR3 DNA sequence: TGTGCCACTCAAAGACAGGTAGCCGAGCAGTACTTC. Protein: CATQRQVAEQYF.

Only a few counts were recorded for this clonotype. The chain combines TRBV11-2 with TRBJ2-2, with 7 nucleotides matching TRBD2. CDR3 size: 17 residues. J lost 7 bases, V lost 0 bases, and 11 bases had no gene match. Germline lookup yields CDR1 SGHAT and CDR2 FQNNGV. The CDR3 sequence: CASSLDYLAVMDGELFF. CDR3 DNA: TGTGCCAGCAGCTTAGATTACCTAGCGGTAATGGACGGGGAGCTGTTTTTT.

The chain joins TRBV29-1 to TRBJ2-3; 8 bases are shared with TRBD1. The V and J ends lost 2 bases and 6 bases, in that order; junction bases with no gene match: 4. CDR1 SQVTM and CDR2 ANQGSEA come from the germline V gene. The CDR3 contains 13 residues. The CDR3: CSVESGQGDTQYF. The CDR3 DNA reads as TGCAGCGTTGAAAGCGGACAGGGCGATACGCAGTATTTT.

This clonotype showed up just a few times. The chain recombines TRBV20-1 with TRBJ2-3; TRBD2 agrees at 11 bases. The CDR3 runs to 17 residues. Germline CDR1 and CDR2: DFQATT and SNEGSKA (reference sequence). Trimming removed 2 bases from V and 5 bases from J; junction bases left unmatched: 12. CDR3 DNA: TGCAGTGCTAGATCAACCGTAGCGGGGGGGCCGGTAGATACGCAGTATTTT. Residues: CSARSTVAGGPVDTQYF.

The chain joins TRBV7-6 to TRBJ2-3, with 7 nucleotides matching TRBD1. Germline CDR1 reads SGHVS; CDR2 reads FNYEAQ. The J segment lost 0 bases and the V segment lost 4 bases, leaving 10 bases of the junction unmatched. The CDR3 covers 17 residues. The CDR3: CASSSRDSPFSTDTQYF. CDR3 nucleotides: TGTGCCAGCAGCTCCCGGGACAGCCCGTTTAGCACAGATACGCAGTATTTT.

This rearrangement joins TRBV18 to TRBJ1-2; 8 bases agree with TRBD1. The length of the CDR3 is 14 residues. V lost 1 base, J lost 7 bases, and 5 bases stayed unmatched. Germline values: CDR1 KGHSH, CDR2 LQKENI. DNA of the CDR3: TGTGCCAGCTCACCACAACAGGGGGTAGCTGGCTACACCTTC. It codes for CASSPQQGVAGYTF.

The rearrangement uses TRBV6-2 or TRBV6-3 and TRBJ2-2, with D possibly TRBD1 on 6 matching bases. This CDR3 is 15 amino acids long. Germline V CDR1 and CDR2: MNHEY, SVGEGT. With 4 bases removed from V and 6 bases from J, the gap between germline ends came to 15 bases. DNA for the CDR3: TGTGCCAGCAGTTTGGCAGGGGAAGGTTCCGGGGAGCTGTTTTTT. This encodes CASSLAGEGSGELFF.

This clonotype was observed a few times. The CDR3 loop is CASSYSTGDGETQYF. In DNA form, the CDR3 reads TGTGCCAGCAGTTACTCGACAGGGGACGGAGAGACCCAGTACTTC. The J gene is TRBJ2-5, the V gene TRBV6-5; 8 bases fit TRBD1. The CDR3 covers 15 residues. V lost 0 bases to trimming and J lost 4 bases; unmatched junction nucleotides: 4. CDR1 and CDR2 from the germline V gene are MNHEY and SVGAGI.

J is TRBJ2-3 and V is TRBV20-1, with 8 bases identical to TRBD1. This CDR3 contains 15 residues. Trimming removed 2 bases from V and 1 base from J; junction bases left unmatched: 5. The germline V gene has CDR1 DFQATT and CDR2 SNEGSKA (reference sequence). The CDR3 protein is CSARIPGQGTDTQYF. The CDR3 bases are TGCAGTGCTAGAATCCCGGGACAGGGCACAGATACGCAGTATTTT.

This clonotype was seen more than once but under ten times. The V and J genes are TRBV10-3 and TRBJ2-7; D remains ambiguous. The CDR3 extends over 16 amino acids. Germline CDR1 is ENHRY and CDR2 is SYGVKD. Trimming removed 0 bases at V and 0 bases at J, with 12 bases between. CDR3 sequence: CAISESRSRSSYEQYF. DNA for the CDR3: TGTGCCATCAGTGAGTCAAGGAGCAGGTCCTCCTACGAGCAGTACTTC.

The V and J genes are TRBV6-6 and TRBJ2-1, with D uncertain. Looked up from germline, CDR1 is MNHNY and CDR2 is SVGAGI (reference sequence). The CDR3 runs to 13 residues. Trimming removed 2 bases at V and 6 bases at J, with 8 bases between. The CDR3, as DNA: TGTGCCAGCAGTTACAGTTATCGCAATGAGCAGTTCTTC. Amino acid sequence: CASSYSYRNEQFF.

This clonotype was found many times. In DNA form, the CDR3 reads TGTGCCAGCAGTTTTTTTGGAGGAAATACAGATACGCAGTATTTT. This gives the protein CASSFFGGNTDTQYF. The rearrangement links TRBV28 to TRBJ2-3, with TRBD2 as a possible D gene (5 bases). CDR1 is MDHEN and CDR2 is SYDVKM in the germline V gene. This CDR3 has 15 amino acids. Trimming took 3 bases from V and 3 from J, leaving 13 bases between them.

This clonotype was picked up many times. The rearrangement joins TRBV28 to TRBJ2-5; weak D call: TRBD2 (6 bases). This CDR3 contains 15 residues. V lost 7 bases to trimming and J lost 5 bases, with 20 bases between them. Germline CDR1 is MDHEN and CDR2 is SYDVKM. Here the CDR3 DNA reads TGTGCCAGCACCACTTATGAGGAAGGAGGGGAGACCCAGTACTTC. Encoded protein: CASTTYEEGGETQYF. Together with reference TRBV28 and TRBJ2-5, the CDR3 gives the full variable domain: DVKVTQSSRYLVKRTGEKVFLECVQDMDHENMFWYRQDPGLGLRLIYFSYDVKMKEKGDIPEGYSVSREKKERFSLILESASTNQTSMYLCASTTYEEGGETQYFGPGTRLLVL.